Listed below are T cell receptor beta chains from one sample, sequenced in a study of blood T cell repertoires in COVID-19. Sequencing used immunoSEQ multiplex PCR; TCRdb keeps in-frame clones, though not all of them. Of about 150,000 clones in the sample, around nine tenths were seen once. Specimen: PBMCs or T cells enriched from blood (not recorded which). Receptors originate from a woman between 45 and 60 years old who had recovered from COVID-19. The CDR3 runs from the conserved cysteine through the conserved F or W. The D gene is left open where the match is weak. Not all rows give a size; the values are once, few, many and, for expanded clones, a class.

v_call	j_call	clone_size	d_call	cdr3_nt	cdr3_aa
TRBV7-3	TRBJ2-7	few	-	TGTGCCAGCAGCCCAGGACACAACTCCTACGAGCAGTACTTC	CASSPGHNSYEQYF
TRBV27	TRBJ2-7	-	-	TGTGCCAGCAGTTGGTCGACAGCCGCCTACGAGCAGTACTTC	CASSWSTAAYEQYF
TRBV9	TRBJ2-3	few	TRBD1	TGTGCCAGCAGCGCTACGGACAGGGGGCGCGGAGATACGCAGTATTTT	CASSATDRGRGDTQYF
TRBV9	TRBJ1-1	-	-	TGTGCCAGCAGCCCGCTAGGGAGCTCTGAAGCTTTCTTT	CASSPLGSSEAFF
TRBV10-1	TRBJ1-6	-	TRBD1	TGCGCCAACTTTCGACAGGGGGCGACCCCCCCCCTCCACTTT	CANFRQGATPPLHF
TRBV4-2	TRBJ2-3	-	-	TGTGCCAGCAGCCAAGACAGGGGCACAGATACGCAGTATTTT	CASSQDRGTDTQYF
TRBV10-2	TRBJ1-2	-	TRBD1	TGCGCCAGCAGCGGGACAGGGGGCGGTGACTATGGCTACACCTTC	CASSGTGGGDYGYTF
TRBV19	TRBJ2-1	-	-	TGTGCCACCAACACAGGGATTGGGAAGTTCTTC	CATNTGIGKFF
TRBV19	TRBJ2-7	-	-	TGTGCCAGTAGTATTGAGTGGAGGGGGGGCCTCTACGAGCAGTACTTC	CASSIEWRGGLYEQYF
TRBV4-2	TRBJ1-5	-	TRBD1	TGTGCCAGCAGCCAAGAGGTCAGGGGGGAACAGCCCCAGCATTTT	CASSQEVRGEQPQHF
TRBV6-1	TRBJ2-2	-	-	TGTGCCAGCAGTCCCCTAAGGGAGCTGTTTTTT	CASSPLRELFF
TRBV7-2	TRBJ1-4	-	TRBD1	TGTGCCAGCAGCCATGGACCGGGACAGACTAATGAAAAACTGTTTTTT	CASSHGPGQTNEKLFF
TRBV28	TRBJ2-7	few	-	TGTGCCAGCAGTTTCTCGGAGGGGAGGAAGTTCCACGAGCAGTACTTC	CASSFSEGRKFHEQYF
TRBV30	TRBJ2-3	-	TRBD2	TGTGCCTGGACAACCGGGGGGGCAGGAGATACGCAGTATTTT	CAWTTGGAGDTQYF
TRBV30	TRBJ1-5	few	TRBD1	TGTGCCTGGAGTGTAGGGACAGGGGTACAGCCCCAGCATTTT	CAWSVGTGVQPQHF
TRBV3-1/TRBV3-2	TRBJ2-7	-	-	TGTGCCAGCAGCCAAGATCCAATCTCCTACGAGCAGTACTTC	CASSQDPISYEQYF
TRBV10-3	TRBJ1-2	-	-	TGTGCCTCGGGAGGGGGCTATGGCTACACCTTC	CASGGGYGYTF
TRBV27	TRBJ2-3	-	TRBD2	TGTGCCAGCAGTTTAGACCCCCTTAGCGGGGGGGCCGGGGATACGCAGTATTTT	CASSLDPLSGGAGDTQYF
TRBV5-1	TRBJ1-1	once	-	TGCGCCAGCAGCCGCCCGGGACAACAGAACACTGAAGCTTTCTTT	CASSRPGQQNTEAFF
TRBV15	TRBJ2-7	-	TRBD1	TGTGCCACCAGCTCGACAGGGGGTCCTACCTACGAGCAGTACTTC	CATSSTGGPTYEQYF